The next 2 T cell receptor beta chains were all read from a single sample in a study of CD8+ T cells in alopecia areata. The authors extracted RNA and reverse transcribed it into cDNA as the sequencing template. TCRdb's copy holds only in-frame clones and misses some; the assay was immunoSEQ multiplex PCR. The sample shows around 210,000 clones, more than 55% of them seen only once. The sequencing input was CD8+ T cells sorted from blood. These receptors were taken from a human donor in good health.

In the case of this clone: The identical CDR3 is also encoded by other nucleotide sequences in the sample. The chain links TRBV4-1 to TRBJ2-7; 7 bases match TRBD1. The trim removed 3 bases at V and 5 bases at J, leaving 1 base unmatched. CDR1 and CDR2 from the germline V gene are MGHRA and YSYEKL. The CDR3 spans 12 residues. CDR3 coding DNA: TGCGCCAGCAGCCAGGGACAGAACGAGCAGTACTTC. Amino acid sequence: CASSQGQNEQYF.

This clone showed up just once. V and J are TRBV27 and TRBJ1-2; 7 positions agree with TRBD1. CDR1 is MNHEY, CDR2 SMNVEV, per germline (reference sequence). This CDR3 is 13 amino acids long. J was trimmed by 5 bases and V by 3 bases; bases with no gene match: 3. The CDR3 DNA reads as TGTGCCAGCAGTTTGAAGGGGGCATATGGCTACACCTTC. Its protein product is CASSLKGAYGYTF.